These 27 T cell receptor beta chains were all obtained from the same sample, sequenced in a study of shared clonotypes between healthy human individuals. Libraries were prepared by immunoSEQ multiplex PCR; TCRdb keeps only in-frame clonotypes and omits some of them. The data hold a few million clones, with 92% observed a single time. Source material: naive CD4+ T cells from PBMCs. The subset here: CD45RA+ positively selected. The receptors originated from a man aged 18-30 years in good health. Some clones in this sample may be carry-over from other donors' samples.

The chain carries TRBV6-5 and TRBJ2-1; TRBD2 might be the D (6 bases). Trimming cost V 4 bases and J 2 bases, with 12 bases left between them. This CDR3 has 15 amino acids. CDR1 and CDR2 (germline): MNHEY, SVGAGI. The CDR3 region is CASSFAGTPYNEQFF. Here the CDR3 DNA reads TGTGCCAGCAGTTTCGCGGGGACCCCCTACAATGAGCAGTTCTTC.

The CDR3 DNA sequence: TGTGCCAGCAGTTACGGCGGCAGGGGGCGCTCCGAGCAGTACTTC. Amino acid sequence: CASSYGGRGRSEQYF. The J gene is TRBJ2-7, the V gene TRBV6-5, with TRBD1 matching 8 bases. With V trimmed by 2 bases and J by 6 bases, 9 bases remained unmatched. Germline loops: CDR1 MNHEY, CDR2 SVGAGI. The CDR3 is made up of 15 amino acids.

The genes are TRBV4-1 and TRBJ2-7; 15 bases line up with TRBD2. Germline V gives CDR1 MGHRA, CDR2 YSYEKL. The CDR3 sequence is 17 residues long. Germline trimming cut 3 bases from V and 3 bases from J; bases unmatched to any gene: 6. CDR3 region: CASSHRGTSGRNYEQYF. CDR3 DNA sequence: TGCGCCAGCAGCCACCGTGGGACTAGCGGGAGGAACTACGAGCAGTACTTC.

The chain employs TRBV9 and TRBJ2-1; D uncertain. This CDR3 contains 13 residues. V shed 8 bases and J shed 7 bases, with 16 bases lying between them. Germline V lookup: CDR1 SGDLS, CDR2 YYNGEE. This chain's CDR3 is CASTPTSGNEQFF. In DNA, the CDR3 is TGTGCCAGTACTCCAACCTCCGGGAATGAGCAGTTCTTC.

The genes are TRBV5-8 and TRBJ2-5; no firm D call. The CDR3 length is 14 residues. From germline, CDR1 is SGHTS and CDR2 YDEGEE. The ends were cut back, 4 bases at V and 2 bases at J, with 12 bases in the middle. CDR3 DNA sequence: TGTGCCAGCAGCCAAGTACCAGCGCAAGAGACCCAGTACTTC. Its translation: CASSQVPAQETQYF.

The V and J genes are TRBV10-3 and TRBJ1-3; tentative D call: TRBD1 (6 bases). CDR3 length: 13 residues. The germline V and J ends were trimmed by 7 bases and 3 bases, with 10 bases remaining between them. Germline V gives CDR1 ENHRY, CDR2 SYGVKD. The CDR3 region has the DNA TGTGCCATCACGGGGGGCGGTGGAAACACCATATATTTT. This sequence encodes CAITGGGGNTIYF.

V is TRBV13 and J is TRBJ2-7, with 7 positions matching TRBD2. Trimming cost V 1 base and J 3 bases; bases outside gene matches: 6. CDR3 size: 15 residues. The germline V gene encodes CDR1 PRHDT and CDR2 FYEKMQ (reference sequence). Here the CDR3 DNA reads TGTGCCAGCAGCTTAGTGGCAGGGAGGGGCTACGAGCAGTACTTC. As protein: CASSLVAGRGYEQYF.

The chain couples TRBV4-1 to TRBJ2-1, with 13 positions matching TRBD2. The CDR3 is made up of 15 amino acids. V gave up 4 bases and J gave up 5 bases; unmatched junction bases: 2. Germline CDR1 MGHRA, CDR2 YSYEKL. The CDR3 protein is CASSRTSGSHNEQFF. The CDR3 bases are TGCGCCAGCAGCCGGACTAGCGGGAGCCACAATGAGCAGTTCTTC.

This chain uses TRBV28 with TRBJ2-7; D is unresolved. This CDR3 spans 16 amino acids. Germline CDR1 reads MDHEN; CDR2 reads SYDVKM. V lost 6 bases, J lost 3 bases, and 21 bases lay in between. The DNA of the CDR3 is TGTGCCAGCAGCTGGTTTATTGGCACAGTTAGCTACGAGCAGTACTTC. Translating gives CASSWFIGTVSYEQYF. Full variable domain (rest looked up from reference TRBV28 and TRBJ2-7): DVKVTQSSRYLVKRTGEKVFLECVQDMDHENMFWYRQDPGLGLRLIYFSYDVKMKEKGDIPEGYSVSREKKERFSLILESASTNQTSMYLCASSWFIGTVSYEQYFGPGTRLTVT.

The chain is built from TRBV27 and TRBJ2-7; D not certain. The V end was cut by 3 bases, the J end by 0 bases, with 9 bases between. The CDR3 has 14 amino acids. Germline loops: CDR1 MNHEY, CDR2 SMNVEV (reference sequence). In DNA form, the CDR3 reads TGTGCCAGCAGTTTCAAGGCTGCCTCCTACGAGCAGTACTTC. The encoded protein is CASSFKAASYEQYF.

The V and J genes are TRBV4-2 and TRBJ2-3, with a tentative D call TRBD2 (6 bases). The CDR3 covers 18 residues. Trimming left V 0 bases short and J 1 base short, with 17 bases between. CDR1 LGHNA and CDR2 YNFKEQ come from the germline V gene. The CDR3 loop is CASSQDLGTGRGTDTQYF. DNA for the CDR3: TGTGCCAGCAGCCAAGACCTCGGGACTGGACGGGGCACAGATACGCAGTATTTT.

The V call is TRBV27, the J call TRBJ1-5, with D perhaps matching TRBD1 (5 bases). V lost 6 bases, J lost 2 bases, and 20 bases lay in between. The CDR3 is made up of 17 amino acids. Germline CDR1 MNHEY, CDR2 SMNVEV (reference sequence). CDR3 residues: CASSALPGQGRNQPQHF. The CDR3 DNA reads TGTGCCAGCAGCGCCCTTCCAGGCCAGGGACGCAATCAGCCCCAGCATTTT.

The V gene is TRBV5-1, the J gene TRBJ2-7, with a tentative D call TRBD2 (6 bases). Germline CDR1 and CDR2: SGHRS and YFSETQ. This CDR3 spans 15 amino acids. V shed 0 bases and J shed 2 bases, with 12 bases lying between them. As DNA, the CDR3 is TGCGCCAGCAGCTTGGCCGCGGGGTCTGCCTACGAGCAGTACTTC. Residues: CASSLAAGSAYEQYF.

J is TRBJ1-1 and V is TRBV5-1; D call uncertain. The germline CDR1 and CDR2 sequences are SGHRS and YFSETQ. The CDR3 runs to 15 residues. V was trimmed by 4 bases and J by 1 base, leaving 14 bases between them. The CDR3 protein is CASSPIAGKNTEAFF. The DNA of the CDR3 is TGCGCCAGCAGCCCAATTGCGGGGAAGAACACTGAAGCTTTCTTT.

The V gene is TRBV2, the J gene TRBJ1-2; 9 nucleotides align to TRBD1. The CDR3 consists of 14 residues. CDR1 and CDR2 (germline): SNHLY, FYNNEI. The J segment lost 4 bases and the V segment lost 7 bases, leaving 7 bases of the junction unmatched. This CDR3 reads CASKEQGAGYGYTF. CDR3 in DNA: TGTGCCAGCAAGGAACAGGGGGCTGGCTATGGCTACACCTTC. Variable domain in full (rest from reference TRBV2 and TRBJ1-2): EPEVTQTPSHQVTQMGQEVILRCVPISNHLYFYWYRQILGQKVEFLVSFYNNEISEKSEIFDDQFSVERPDGSNFTLKIRSTKLEDSAMYFCASKEQGAGYGYTFGSGTRLTVV.

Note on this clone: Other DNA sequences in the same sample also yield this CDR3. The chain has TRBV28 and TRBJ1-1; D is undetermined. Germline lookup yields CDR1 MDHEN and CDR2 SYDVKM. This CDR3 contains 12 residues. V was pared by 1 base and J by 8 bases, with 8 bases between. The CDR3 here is CASSLLATEAFF. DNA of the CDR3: TGTGCCAGCAGTTTATTGGCGACGGAAGCTTTCTTT.

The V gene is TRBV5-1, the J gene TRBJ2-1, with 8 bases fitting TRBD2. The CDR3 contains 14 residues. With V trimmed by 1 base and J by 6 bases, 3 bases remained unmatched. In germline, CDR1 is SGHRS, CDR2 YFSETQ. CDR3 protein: CASSLFSGSNEQFF. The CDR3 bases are TGCGCCAGCAGCTTGTTCAGCGGGAGCAATGAGCAGTTCTTC.

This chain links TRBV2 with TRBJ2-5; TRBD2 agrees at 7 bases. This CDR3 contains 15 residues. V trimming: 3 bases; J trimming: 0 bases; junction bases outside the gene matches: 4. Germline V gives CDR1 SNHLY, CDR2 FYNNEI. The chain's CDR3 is CASSDPSGYQETQYF. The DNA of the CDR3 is TGTGCCAGCAGTGATCCTAGCGGTTACCAAGAGACCCAGTACTTC.

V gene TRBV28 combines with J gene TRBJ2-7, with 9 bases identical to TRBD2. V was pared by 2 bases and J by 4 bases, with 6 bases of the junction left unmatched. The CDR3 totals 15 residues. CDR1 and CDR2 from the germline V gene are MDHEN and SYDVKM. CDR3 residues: CASSLSTSGQYEQYF. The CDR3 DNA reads TGTGCCAGCAGTTTAAGTACTAGCGGGCAATACGAGCAGTACTTC.

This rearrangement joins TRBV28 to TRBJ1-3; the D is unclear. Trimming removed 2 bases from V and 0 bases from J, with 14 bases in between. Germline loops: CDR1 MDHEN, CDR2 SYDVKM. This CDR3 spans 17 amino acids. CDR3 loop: CASSLPPGQLSGNTIYF. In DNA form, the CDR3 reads TGTGCCAGCAGTTTACCCCCTGGGCAGCTCTCTGGAAACACCATATATTTT.

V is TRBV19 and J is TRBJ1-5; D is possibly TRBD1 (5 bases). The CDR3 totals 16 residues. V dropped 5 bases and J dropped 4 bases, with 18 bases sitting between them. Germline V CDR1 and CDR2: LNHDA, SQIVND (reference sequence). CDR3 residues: CASSARDGGFNQPQHF. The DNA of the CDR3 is TGTGCCAGTAGTGCCCGGGACGGAGGATTTAATCAGCCCCAGCATTTT.

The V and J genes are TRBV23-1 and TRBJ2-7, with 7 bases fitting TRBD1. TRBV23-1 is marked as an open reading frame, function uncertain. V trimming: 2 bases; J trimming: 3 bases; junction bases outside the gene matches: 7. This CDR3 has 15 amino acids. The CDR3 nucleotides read TGCGCCAGCAGTCAACCCCGGACAGGACGCTACGAGCAGTACTTC. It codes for CASSQPRTGRYEQYF.

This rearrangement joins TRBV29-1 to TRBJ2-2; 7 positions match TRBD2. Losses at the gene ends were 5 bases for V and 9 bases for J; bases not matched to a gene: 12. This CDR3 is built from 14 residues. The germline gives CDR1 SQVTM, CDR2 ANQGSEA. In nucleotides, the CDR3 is TGCAGCGTTCAACAAGCGGGAAAGCCCCGGGAGCTGTTTTTT. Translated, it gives CSVQQAGKPRELFF.

CDR3 region: CASRPSTGAGELFF. Written as DNA, the CDR3 is TGCGCCAGCAGACCATCAACAGGGGCCGGGGAGCTGTTTTTT. This sequence joins TRBV5-1 and TRBJ2-2; 7 nucleotides match TRBD1. With V trimmed by 5 bases and J by 6 bases, 7 bases remained unmatched. The CDR3 extends over 14 amino acids. Germline V gene sequence: CDR1 SGHRS, CDR2 YFSETQ.

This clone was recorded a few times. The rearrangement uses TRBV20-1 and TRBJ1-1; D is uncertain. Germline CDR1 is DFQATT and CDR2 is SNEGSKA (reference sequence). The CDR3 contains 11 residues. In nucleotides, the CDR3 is TGCAGCCTACTCGGGCGCGATGAAGCTTTCTTT. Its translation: CSLLGRDEAFF.

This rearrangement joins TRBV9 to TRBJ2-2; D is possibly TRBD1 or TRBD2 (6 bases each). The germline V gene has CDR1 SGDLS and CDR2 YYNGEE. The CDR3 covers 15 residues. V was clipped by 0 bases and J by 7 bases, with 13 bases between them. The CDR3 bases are TGTGCCAGCAGCGTAGTGGGGGGCTCAAACGGGGAGCTGTTTTTT. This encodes CASSVVGGSNGELFF.

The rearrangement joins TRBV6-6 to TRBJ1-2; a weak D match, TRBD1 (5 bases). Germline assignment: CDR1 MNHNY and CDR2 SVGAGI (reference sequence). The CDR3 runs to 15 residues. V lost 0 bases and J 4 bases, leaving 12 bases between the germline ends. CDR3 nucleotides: TGTGCCAGCAGTTACTCCGGGGACGGGCCCTATGGCTACACCTTC. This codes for CASSYSGDGPYGYTF.